The entry below describes one TCR beta chain. The sample comes from a study of blood T cell repertoires in COVID-19. Study-level information: Sources were T cells, B-cell-depleted T cells, or PBMCs; the material itself was cDNA or gDNA.

Using immunoSEQ multiplex PCR, the repertoire was profiled, and TCRdb retains in-frame clones only, with some absent. Of under 140,000 clones in the sample, about three quarters were seen once. J lost 4 bases, V lost 3 bases, and 5 bases had no gene match. This CDR3 spans 15 amino acids. Germline-derived CDR1 and CDR2 are SNHLY and FYNNEI. The chain couples TRBV2 to TRBJ2-5; 10 positions agree with TRBD2. Sequenced material: peripheral blood. The sequence came from a woman older than 75 with active or convalescent COVID-19. DNA for the CDR3: TGTGCCAGCAGTGATGGGCTAGCGGGAGCAGAGACCCAGTACTTC. Translating it yields CASSDGLAGAETQYF. Filled out from reference TRBV2 and TRBJ2-5, the complete variable domain reads EPEVTQTPSHQVTQMGQEVILRCVPISNHLYFYWYRQILGQKVEFLVSFYNNEISEKSEIFDDQFSVERPDGSNFTLKIRSTKLEDSAMYFCASSDGLAGAETQYFGPGTRLLVL.